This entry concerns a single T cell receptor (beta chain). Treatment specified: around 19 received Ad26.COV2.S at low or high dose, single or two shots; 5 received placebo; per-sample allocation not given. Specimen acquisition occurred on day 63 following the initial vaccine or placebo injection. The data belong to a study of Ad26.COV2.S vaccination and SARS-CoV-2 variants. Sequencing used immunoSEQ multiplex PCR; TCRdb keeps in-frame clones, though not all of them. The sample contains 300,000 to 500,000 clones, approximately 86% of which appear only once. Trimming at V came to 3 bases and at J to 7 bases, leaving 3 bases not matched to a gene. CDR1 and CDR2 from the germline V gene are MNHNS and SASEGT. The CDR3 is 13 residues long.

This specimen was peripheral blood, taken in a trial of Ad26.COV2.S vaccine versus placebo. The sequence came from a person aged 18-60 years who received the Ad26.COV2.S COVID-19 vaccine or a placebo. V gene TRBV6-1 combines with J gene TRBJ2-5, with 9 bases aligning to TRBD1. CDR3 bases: TGTGCCAGCAGTGAGACAGGGGGGGGGACCCAGTACTTC. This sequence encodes CASSETGGGTQYF.